This entry lists 13 T cell receptor delta chains sequenced from one sample in a study of gamma-delta T cells after stem cell transplantation (dated by TCRdb to between 2015 and 2016). Receptor amplification or capture employed RT-PCR. Sequenced using an Illumina MiSeq. The public reads were reprocessed by TCRdb using CATT, and rows of matching DNA were later combined. Present in this sample are over 2,500 delta-chain clones, about 1.9% of which were seen just once. Roughly 12% of the sample belongs to the ten largest clones. Sequencing was carried out using gamma-delta T cells. Receptors originate from a human donor. It is not recorded whose cells these are; they may come from a transplant donor.

On this clone itself: A far larger clone lies a single base away; this is likely a read error. The same CDR3 can be traced to other DNA sequences in this sample. This chain uses TRDV1 with TRDJ1, with D possibly being TRDD3 (5 bases). Germline CDR1 reads TSWWSYY; CDR2 reads QGS. The CDR3 spans 18 residues. Trimming took 3 bases from V and 0 from J, leaving 20 bases between them. The CDR3 sequence is CALGDSTKGGEYTDKLIF. The CDR3 nucleotides read TGTGCTCTTGGGGACAGCACCAAGGGCGGGGAGTACACCGATAAACTCATCTTT.

This clone is judged medium-sized (0.01 to 0.1%). Other DNA variants within this sample encode the same CDR3. The V and J genes are TRDV2 and TRDJ1, with 11 bases aligning to TRDD3. CDR3 length: 17 residues. V dropped 3 bases and J dropped 0; count of bases not matched to a gene: 8. The germline V gene has CDR1 GEAIGNYY and CDR2 EKD. The CDR3 bases are TGTGCCTGTGACCATATACTGGGGGATAGCAACACCGATAAACTCATCTTT. It yields the protein CACDHILGDSNTDKLIF.

In this sample, this clone turned up a few times. A far larger clone is only one base removed, so a read error is likely. This sample includes further DNA sequences coding for the same CDR3. The V call is TRDV2, the J call TRDJ1; 10 bases line up with TRDD3. This CDR3 comprises 18 residues. Losses at the gene ends were 3 bases for V and 3 bases for J; bases not matched to a gene: 15. Germline values: CDR1 GEAIGNYY, CDR2 EKD. The CDR3 here is CACDPLLTGDTRADKLIF. The CDR3 DNA follows: TGTGCCTGTGACCCCCTCTTGACGGGGGATACGCGGGCCGATAAACTCATCTTT.

In this sample, this clone turned up a few times. This may be a read error: a much more frequent sequence differs by one nucleotide. The sample has other DNA sequences that encode this CDR3 too. The chain uses TRDV2 and TRDJ1; possible D gene TRDD2, 9 bases. The CDR3 is 22 amino acids. Germline V lookup: CDR1 GEAIGNYY, CDR2 EKD. Written as DNA, the CDR3 is TGCGCCTGTGACACCGTAGGCCTTCCTACGTTTACTGGGGGTTCGTACACCGATAAACTCATCTTT. Its translation: CACDTVGLPTFTGGSYTDKLIF.

Comment on this clone: This could be a read error, since a much larger clone is one nucleotide away. The V call is TRDV2, the J call TRDJ1, with 10 bases identical to TRDD3. The CDR3 has 20 amino acids. In germline, CDR1 is GEAIGNYY, CDR2 EKD. In DNA, the CDR3 is TGTGCCTGTGGCACCCTCCTCCTTCGAACTGGGGGATCTTCCACCGATAAACTCATCTTT. It is translated as CACGTLLLRTGGSSTDKLIF.

The chain uses TRDV2 and TRDJ1; 13 nucleotides match TRDD3. Losses at the gene ends were 0 bases for V and 1 base for J; bases not matched to a gene: 16. The CDR3 runs 21 residues. Germline values: CDR1 GEAIGNYY, CDR2 EKD. CDR3 nucleotides: TGTGCCTGTGACACCGTTGGGGGGGACCTTACTGGGGGATACGGCACCGATAAACTCATCTTT. This gives the protein CACDTVGGDLTGGYGTDKLIF.

By its share, this clone is medium-sized. The chain recombines TRDV2 with TRDJ1; tentative D call: TRDD3 (6 bases). Germline CDR1 GEAIGNYY, CDR2 EKD. The CDR3 length is 17 residues. Trimming removed 0 bases from V and 1 base from J, with 17 bases in between. The CDR3 DNA reads as TGTGCCTGTGACACCTTGGGTCTTGGGGGTCCCACCGATAAACTCATCTTT. It translates to CACDTLGLGGPTDKLIF.

A remark on this clone: TCRdb assigns this DNA the protein of a much larger clone, which departs from its translation at residue 3; this likely reflects a read error, and the protein shown comes from translating the DNA. CDR3 bases: TGTGCCTATGACACCGTAGGTGGGGGATTAGACACCGATAAACTCATCTTT. This encodes CAYDTVGGGLDTDKLIF. V usage is TRDV2 and J usage is TRDJ1; 8 bases map to TRDD3. Germline assignment: CDR1 GEAIGNYY and CDR2 EKD. The CDR3 is 17 amino acids.

A few counts support this clone. The genes are TRDV2 and TRDJ1; TRDD3 agrees at 7 bases. The germline CDR1 and CDR2 sequences are GEAIGNYY and EKD. After removal of 0 bases from V and 4 bases from J, the junction contained 13 bases not matched to a gene. The length of the CDR3 is 17 residues. The CDR3 sequence: CACDTITGVKYGDKLIF. The CDR3 DNA sequence: TGTGCCTGTGACACCATTACTGGGGTCAAGTACGGCGATAAACTCATCTTT.

V and J are TRDV1 and TRDJ1; 10 positions agree with TRDD3. CDR1 is TSWWSYY, CDR2 QGS, per germline. The V segment lost 0 bases and the J segment 1 base; nucleotides outside the gene matches: 26. This CDR3 spans 24 amino acids. The CDR3 loop reads CALGELFFTPRIFGWGIPTDKLIF. The CDR3 DNA sequence: TGTGCTCTTGGGGAACTCTTCTTTACCCCGCGGATATTCGGATGGGGGATACCCACCGATAAACTCATCTTT.

This clone is medium-sized in the sample. This chain joins TRDV2 and TRDJ1, with 8 bases matching TRDD3. Germline V gives CDR1 GEAIGNYY, CDR2 EKD. The V segment lost 0 bases and the J segment 10 bases; nucleotides outside the gene matches: 18. The CDR3 is made up of 17 amino acids. The CDR3 here is CACDTVPTLVGDSALIF. CDR3 sequence (DNA): TGTGCCTGTGACACCGTCCCTACTCTAGTGGGGGATTCCGCACTCATCTTT.

Notes on this clone: A junction boundary mismatches the germline segment, possibly from a read error. The sample holds other DNA sequences that translate to the same CDR3. The J gene is TRDJ1, the V gene TRDV2; perhaps TRDD3 as D (5 bases). The CDR3 extends over 15 amino acids. Per the germline V gene, CDR1 is GEAIGNYY and CDR2 is EKD. In nucleotides, the CDR3 is TGTGCCTGTGACCCTTGGGGACCCCAATCCGATAAACTTATCTTT. As protein: CACDPWGPQSDKLIF.

The V gene is TRDV2, the J gene TRDJ1; 9 positions match TRDD3. This CDR3 comprises 15 residues. The V gene's germline CDR1 is GEAIGNYY and CDR2 EKD. V dropped 3 bases and J dropped 3; count of bases not matched to a gene: 7. The CDR3 loop is CACDLVGDRSDKLIF. The CDR3 DNA reads TGTGCCTGTGACTTGGTGGGGGATAGATCCGATAAACTCATCTTT.